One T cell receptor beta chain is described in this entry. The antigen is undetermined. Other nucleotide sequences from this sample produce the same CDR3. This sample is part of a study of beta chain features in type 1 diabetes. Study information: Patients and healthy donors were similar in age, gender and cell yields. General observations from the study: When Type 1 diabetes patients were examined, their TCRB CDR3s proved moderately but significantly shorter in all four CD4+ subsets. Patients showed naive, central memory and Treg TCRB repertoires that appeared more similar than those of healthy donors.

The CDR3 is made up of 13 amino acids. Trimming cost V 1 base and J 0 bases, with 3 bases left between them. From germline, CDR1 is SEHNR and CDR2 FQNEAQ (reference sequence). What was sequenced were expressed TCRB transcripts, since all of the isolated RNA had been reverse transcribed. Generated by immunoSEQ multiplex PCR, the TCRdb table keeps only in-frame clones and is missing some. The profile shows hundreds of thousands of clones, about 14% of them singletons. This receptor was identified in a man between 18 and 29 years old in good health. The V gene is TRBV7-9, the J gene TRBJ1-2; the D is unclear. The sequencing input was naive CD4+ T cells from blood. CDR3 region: CASSLGPNYGYTF. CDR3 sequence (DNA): TGTGCCAGCAGCTTAGGACCTAACTATGGCTACACCTTC.